This T cell receptor beta chain is drawn from a study of control samples from healthy donors and cancer patients. Method: immunoSEQ multiplex PCR; TCRdb's copy keeps in-frame clones and lacks some. This repertoire shows around 100,000 clones, roughly 84% found once; its top ten account for over 15%. V dropped 2 bases and J dropped 5 bases, with 16 bases sitting between them. The germline V gene has CDR1 GTSNPN and CDR2 SVGIG (reference sequence). CDR3 size: 15 residues. Sequenced sample: blood. The gene calls are TRBV30 and TRBJ2-1, with D possibly TRBD2 on 5 matching bases. The receptor comes from a woman aged 50 to 60 in good health. CDR3 nucleotide sequence: TGTGCCTGGAGTACCCCCAGCGGAGACAACAATGAGCAGTTCTTC. This codes for CAWSTPSGDNNEQFF.